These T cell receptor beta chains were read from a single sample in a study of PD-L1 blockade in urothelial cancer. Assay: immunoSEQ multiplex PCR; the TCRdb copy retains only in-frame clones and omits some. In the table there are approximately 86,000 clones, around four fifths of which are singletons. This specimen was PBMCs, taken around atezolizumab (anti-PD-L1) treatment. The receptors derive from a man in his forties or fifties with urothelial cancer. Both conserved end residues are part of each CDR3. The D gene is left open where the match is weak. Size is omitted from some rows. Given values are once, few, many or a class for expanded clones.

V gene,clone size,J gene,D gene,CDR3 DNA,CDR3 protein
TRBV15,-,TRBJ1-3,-,TGTGCCACCAGCAGACCTACTACAGGGAACACCATATATTTT,CATSRPTTGNTIYF
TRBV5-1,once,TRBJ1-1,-,TGCGCCAGCAGATTACAGGGGAACACTGAAGCTTTCTTT,CASRLQGNTEAFF
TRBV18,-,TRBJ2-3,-,TGTGCCAGCTCACCTACGCAGGGTTATGCAGATACGCAGTATTTT,CASSPTQGYADTQYF
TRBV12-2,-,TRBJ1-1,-,-,CASRFGTGSNTEAFF
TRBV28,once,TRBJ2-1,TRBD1,TGTGCCAGCAGTCGTCTCAGGACAGGGGTTAATGAGCAGTTCTTC,CASSRLRTGVNEQFF
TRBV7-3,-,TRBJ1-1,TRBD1,TGTGCCAGCAGTTCGGGACAGGGGATGAACACTGAAGCTTTCTTT,CASSSGQGMNTEAFF
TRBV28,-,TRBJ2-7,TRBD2,TGTGCCAGCAGCCCTAGACTAGCGGGATTCTACGAGCAGTACTTC,CASSPRLAGFYEQYF
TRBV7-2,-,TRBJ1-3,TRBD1,TGTGCCAGCAGCTTTGGGACAGGGAAAGGAAACACCATATATTTT,CASSFGTGKGNTIYF
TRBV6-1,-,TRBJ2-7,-,TGTGCCAGCAGTGAAGCGAGGCAGGGGAGCTACGAGCAGTACTTC,CASSEARQGSYEQYF
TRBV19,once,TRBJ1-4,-,TGTGCCAGTACAAAGGGGCGGATCACTGAAAAACTGTTTTTT,CASTKGRITEKLFF
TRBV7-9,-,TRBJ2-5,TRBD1,TGTGCCAGCAGGACCAAGGCCGGACAGGATGGAGAGACCCAGTACTTC,CASRTKAGQDGETQYF
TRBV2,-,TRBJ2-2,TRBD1,TGTGCCAGCATGAGGGGGACAGCGAACACCGGGGAGCTGTTTTTT,CASMRGTANTGELFF
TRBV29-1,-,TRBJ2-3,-,TGCAGCGTTGTGGTGGACTACGCCACAGATACGCAGTATTTT,CSVVVDYATDTQYF
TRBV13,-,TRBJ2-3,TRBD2,TGTGCCAGCAGAAGGGGCGGGAGGAACACAGATACGCAGTATTTT,CASRRGGRNTDTQYF
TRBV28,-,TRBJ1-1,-,TGTGCCAGCAGTTCACCGGGAACTAACACTGAAGCTTTCTTT,CASSSPGTNTEAFF
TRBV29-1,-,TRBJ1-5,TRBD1,TGCAGCGTTACTACACCTACCCGGGACAGGGGTGGTGGCCAGCCCCAGCATTTT,CSVTTPTRDRGGGQPQHF
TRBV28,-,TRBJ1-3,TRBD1,TGTGCCAGCAGGACAGGGGCTGGAAACACCATATATTTT,CASRTGAGNTIYF
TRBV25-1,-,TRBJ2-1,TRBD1,TGTGCCAGCAGTGAGACAGGGGGCCCCTACAATGAGCAGTTCTTC,CASSETGGPYNEQFF
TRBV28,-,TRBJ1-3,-,TGTGCCAGCAGTTTAGGAGGGGCGGGGGGAAACACCATATATTTT,CASSLGGAGGNTIYF
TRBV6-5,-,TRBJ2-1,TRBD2,TGTGCCAGCAGGCCCCTAGCGGGCAATGAGCAGTTCTTC,CASRPLAGNEQFF
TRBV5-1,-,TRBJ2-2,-,TGCGCCAGCAGCTTTGATCCCGGGACATCCGGGGAGCTGTTTTTT,CASSFDPGTSGELFF
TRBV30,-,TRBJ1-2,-,TGTGCCTGGAGTAAACAGGAGATAGCTAACTATGGCTACACCTTC,CAWSKQEIANYGYTF
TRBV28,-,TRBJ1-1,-,TGTGCCAGCAGTTTAATTTCTGAGGAGGAAAGTGGCACTGAAGCTTTCTTT,CASSLISEEESGTEAFF
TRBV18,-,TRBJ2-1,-,TGTGCCAGCTCACCCCAGCCCCACAGCCTCTCCTACAATGAGCAGTTCTTC,CASSPQPHSLSYNEQFF
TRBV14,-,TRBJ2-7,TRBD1,TGTGCCAGCAGCAAATCCGGGACAGGACGCTCCTACGAGCAGTACTTC,CASSKSGTGRSYEQYF
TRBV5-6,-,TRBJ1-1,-,TGTGCCAGCAGCTTTTGGTCCACGACAGGGAACACTGAAGCTTTCTTT,CASSFWSTTGNTEAFF
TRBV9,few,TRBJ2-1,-,TGTGCCAGCAGCGTCTCCGGGACAATAGGCGATGAGCAGTTCTTC,CASSVSGTIGDEQFF
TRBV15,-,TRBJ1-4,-,TGTGCCACCAGCAGAGATAGGAGCCCGGCCGAAAAACTGTTTTTT,CATSRDRSPAEKLFF
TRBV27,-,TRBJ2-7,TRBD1,TGTGCCAGCAGTCCGGGACAGGTTATCTACGAGCAGTACTTC,CASSPGQVIYEQYF
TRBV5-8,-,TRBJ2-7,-,TGTGCCAGCAGCTTATCCCCTTATAGCGAGACGAGCTCCTACGAGCAGTACTTC,CASSLSPYSETSSYEQYF
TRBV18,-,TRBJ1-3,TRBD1,TGTGCCAGCTCACCTAGGACAGGGACAGTCAAGGAGTCTGGAAACACCATATATTTT,CASSPRTGTVKESGNTIYF
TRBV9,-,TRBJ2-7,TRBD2,TGTGCCAGCAGCGTAGAGACGGGGGGTAGCTACGAGCAGTACTTC,CASSVETGGSYEQYF
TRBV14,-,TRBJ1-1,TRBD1,TGTGCCAGCAGCCCTCGGACAGGAGTGAACACTGAAGCTTTCTTT,CASSPRTGVNTEAFF
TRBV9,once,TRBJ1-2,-,TGTGCCAGCAGCCTTTCGGGGAAGTTTTGGGCTAACTATGGCTACACCTTC,CASSLSGKFWANYGYTF
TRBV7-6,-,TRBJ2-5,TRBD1,TGTGCCAGCAGTTCATACAGGGGGTCGAAGGAGACCCAGTACTTC,CASSSYRGSKETQYF
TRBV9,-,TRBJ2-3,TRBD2,TGTGCCAGCAGCGCCTTTTCACTAGCGGGGGTCTCAGATACGCAGTATTTT,CASSAFSLAGVSDTQYF
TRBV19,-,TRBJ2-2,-,TGTGCCAGTGGCAACGTAGGGGGTGCGAACACCGGGGAGCTGTTTTTT,CASGNVGGANTGELFF
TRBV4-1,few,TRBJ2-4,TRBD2,TGCGCCAGCAGCCAAGATCAACTAGCGAACATTCAGTACTTC,CASSQDQLANIQYF
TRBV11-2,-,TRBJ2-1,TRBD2,TGTGCCAGCAGCCCCCGACTAGCGGGAGGGTCCTACAATGAGCAGTTCTTC,CASSPRLAGGSYNEQFF
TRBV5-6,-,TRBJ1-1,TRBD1,TGTGCCAGCAGCTTGCCCGGGGACAGCGGGAACACTGAAGCTTTCTTT,CASSLPGDSGNTEAFF
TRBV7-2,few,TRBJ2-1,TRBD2,TGTGCCAGCAGCCCCGGGGGGAGCGGGAGTAGGCACAATGAGCAGTTCTTC,CASSPGGSGSRHNEQFF
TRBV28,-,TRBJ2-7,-,TGTGCCAGCAGTTTAGGGTGGCAGGGCTACGAGCAGTACTTC,CASSLGWQGYEQYF